Described below is a single T cell receptor (beta chain) sequence and its context. The antigen is unknown. The data were taken from a study of cytomegalovirus exposure and HLA in healthy donors. Between the trimmed V and J ends, which lost 2 bases and 8 bases, there was a span of 12 bases. CDR1 MDHEN and CDR2 SYDVKM come from the germline V gene. This CDR3 has 13 residues. Findings and caveats of the study: With high specificity and sensitivity, the classifier reportedly diagnosed cytomegalovirus status. The study recorded some 160 TCR beta chains that were cytomegalovirus-associated.

Generated by immunoSEQ multiplex PCR, the TCRdb table keeps only in-frame clones and is missing some. The sample has some 170,000 clones; approximately 87% are singletons. This sequence was found in a woman in her 30s in good health and CMV-seronegative. The chain employs TRBV28 and TRBJ1-2; no definite D call. The sample consisted of PBMCs. The CDR3 loop is CASSLNVLGGYTF. For the CDR3, the DNA is TGTGCCAGCAGTTTAAACGTTTTGGGCGGCTACACCTTC.